Below, 20 T cell receptor beta chains from the same sample are listed, as sequenced in a study of cytomegalovirus exposure and HLA in healthy donors. Only in-frame clones appear in the TCRdb table, and some are missing; sequencing was by immunoSEQ multiplex PCR. The sample includes roughly 56,000 clones, about 88% of them seen just once. Source material: PBMCs. These receptors came from a young woman in good health and CMV-seronegative.

The V call is TRBV18, the J call TRBJ1-4; D unresolved. CDR3 length: 16 amino acids. Germline V gives CDR1 KGHSH, CDR2 LQKENI. V lost 6 bases to trimming and J lost 4 bases, with 18 bases between them. CDR3 loop: CASSRTHYSLNEKLFF. The CDR3 region has the DNA TGTGCCAGCTCCCGTACACATTACAGTCTTAATGAAAAACTGTTTTTT.

The V call is TRBV5-1, the J call TRBJ2-7, with 11 bases lining up with TRBD2. Germline loops: CDR1 SGHRS, CDR2 YFSETQ. The length of the CDR3 is 15 residues. Trimming cost V 0 bases and J 4 bases; bases outside gene matches: 3. DNA for the CDR3: TGCGCCAGCAGCTTGGTGGCTAGCGGGGGGTACGAGCAGTACTTC. Translated, it gives CASSLVASGGYEQYF.

The chain couples TRBV19 to TRBJ2-5; 7 bases are a match to TRBD2. The CDR3 has 15 amino acids. V trimming: 3 bases; J trimming: 5 bases; junction bases outside the gene matches: 9. The germline V gene has CDR1 LNHDA and CDR2 SQIVND (reference sequence). The CDR3 DNA follows: TGTGCCAGTAGTATTGGGGACTACGGTACGGAGACCCAGTACTTC. Translating it yields CASSIGDYGTETQYF.

The chain recombines TRBV19 with TRBJ1-4; D unresolved. Germline assignment: CDR1 LNHDA and CDR2 SQIVND (reference sequence). Trimming took 6 bases from V and 7 from J, leaving 18 bases between them. This CDR3 has 15 residues. The CDR3 DNA sequence: TGTGCCAGTAGCCGCGCCGGGAGGTGGGCTGAAAAACTGTTTTTT. This encodes CASSRAGRWAEKLFF. The entire variable domain, with the rest obtained from reference TRBV19 and TRBJ1-4, is as follows: DGGITQSPKYLFRKEGQNVTLSCEQNLNHDAMYWYRQDPGQGLRLIYYSQIVNDFQKGDIAEGYSVSREKKESFPLTVTSAQKNPTAFYLCASSRAGRWAEKLFFGSGTQLSVL.

V is TRBV7-9 and J is TRBJ1-5; tentatively, D is TRBD1 (6 bases). V was clipped by 4 bases and J by 5 bases, with 9 bases between them. CDR3 size: 13 residues. Germline V CDR1 and CDR2: SEHNR, FQNEAQ (reference sequence). Written as DNA, the CDR3 is TGTGCCAGCAGCTCACAGGGAGATCAGCCCCAGCATTTT. Protein: CASSSQGDQPQHF.

The CDR3 region is CASSISGVYTGELFF. CDR3 nucleotide sequence: TGTGCCAGTAGTATTAGCGGGGTGTACACCGGGGAGCTGTTTTTT. The chain uses TRBV19 and TRBJ2-2; 8 positions agree with TRBD2. V lost 3 bases and J lost 3; bases outside the gene matches: 3. The length of the CDR3 is 15 residues. Germline values: CDR1 LNHDA, CDR2 SQIVND (reference sequence). The variable domain in full, with the rest retrieved from reference TRBV19 and TRBJ2-2, is DGGITQSPKYLFRKEGQNVTLSCEQNLNHDAMYWYRQDPGQGLRLIYYSQIVNDFQKGDIAEGYSVSREKKESFPLTVTSAQKNPTAFYLCASSISGVYTGELFFGEGSRLTVL.

This clone was seen only once. Different DNA sequences within this sample yield the same CDR3. This chain uses TRBV19 with TRBJ1-4, with D possibly matching TRBD1 (5 bases). Deletions cut 1 base from V and 0 bases from J, with 6 bases between. Germline CDR1 LNHDA, CDR2 SQIVND (reference sequence). The CDR3 runs to 15 residues. The CDR3 spells CASSIGGATNEKLFF. The CDR3, as DNA: TGTGCCAGTAGTATAGGGGGGGCAACTAATGAAAAACTGTTTTTT.

The V gene is TRBV18, the J gene TRBJ2-7; 11 bases map to TRBD2. With 3 bases clipped from V and 3 bases from J, the junction kept 1 base outside the gene matches. The V gene's germline CDR1 is KGHSH and CDR2 LQKENI. The CDR3 runs 14 residues. The CDR3 is CASSPGTSGYEQYF. In DNA, the CDR3 is TGTGCCAGCTCACCGGGGACTAGCGGCTACGAGCAGTACTTC.

The genes are TRBV4-3 and TRBJ1-5, with unresolved D. The CDR3 sequence is 14 residues long. Per germline, CDR1 LGHNA and CDR2 YSLEER. Trimming shortened V by 1 base and J by 5 bases, and 9 bases separated the two germline ends. The CDR3 spells CASSQAPIDQPQHF. The CDR3, as DNA: TGCGCCAGCAGCCAAGCCCCAATAGATCAGCCCCAGCATTTT.

The gene calls are TRBV18 and TRBJ2-1; TRBD1 matches 11 bases. Germline CDR1 and CDR2: KGHSH and LQKENI. The V and J ends lost 5 bases and 3 bases, in that order; junction bases with no gene match: 9. This CDR3 region has 17 residues. DNA for the CDR3: TGTGCCAGCTCAAGCCGGGACAGGGGGGCAAACTACAATGAGCAGTTCTTC. Its protein product is CASSSRDRGANYNEQFF.

The V and J genes are TRBV19 and TRBJ2-2; TRBD1 aligns across 10 bases. CDR1 is LNHDA and CDR2 is SQIVND in the germline V gene (reference sequence). The length of the CDR3 is 16 residues. V gave up 11 bases and J gave up 6 bases; unmatched junction bases: 15. The CDR3 DNA sequence: TGTGCCGCCAGGGATGGTGGGACAGGGGTTGCCGGGGAGCTGTTTTTT. This sequence encodes CAARDGGTGVAGELFF.

The chain joins TRBV28 to TRBJ2-7; 7 nucleotides line up with TRBD1. The CDR3 is 12 residues long. J was trimmed by 2 bases and V by 6 bases; bases with no gene match: 1. Germline values: CDR1 MDHEN, CDR2 SYDVKM. This CDR3 reads CASRQGPYEQYF. Here the CDR3 DNA reads TGTGCCAGCAGACAGGGGCCCTACGAGCAGTACTTC. Variable domain in full (rest from reference TRBV28 and TRBJ2-7): DVKVTQSSRYLVKRTGEKVFLECVQDMDHENMFWYRQDPGLGLRLIYFSYDVKMKEKGDIPEGYSVSREKKERFSLILESASTNQTSMYLCASRQGPYEQYFGPGTRLTVT.

The chain uses TRBV15 and TRBJ2-5; 9 bases line up with TRBD2. V was pared by 4 bases and J by 2 bases, with 2 bases of the junction left unmatched. Germline CDR1 is LNHNV and CDR2 is YYDKDF (reference sequence). The CDR3 sequence is 14 residues long. CDR3 loop: CATSTSGAQETQYF. DNA for the CDR3: TGTGCCACCAGCACTAGCGGGGCACAAGAGACCCAGTACTTC. The whole variable domain, filled in from reference TRBV15 and TRBJ2-5, reads DAMVIQNPRYQVTQFGKPVTLSCSQTLNHNVMYWYQQKSSQAPKLLFHYYDKDFNNEADTPDNFQSRRPNTSFCFLDIRSPGLGDTAMYLCATSTSGAQETQYFGPGTRLLVL.

The chain has TRBV27 and TRBJ2-6; D is unresolved. Germline V gene data show CDR1 as MNHEY and CDR2 as SMNVEV (reference sequence). The CDR3 has 16 residues. Deletions cut 2 bases from V and 0 bases from J, with 8 bases between. The CDR3 nucleotides read TGTGCCAGCAGTTTAACGGGTAGCTCTGGGGCCAACGTCCTGACTTTC. This encodes CASSLTGSSGANVLTF.

V gene TRBV7-3 combines with J gene TRBJ2-1, with 8 bases lining up with TRBD2. V gave up 5 bases and J gave up 0 bases; unmatched junction bases: 6. This CDR3 comprises 16 residues. Per the germline V gene, CDR1 is SGHTA and CDR2 is FQGTGA. As DNA, the CDR3 is TGTGCCAGCAGCGTCTTAGCGGGGCGCTCCTACAATGAGCAGTTCTTC. It specifies CASSVLAGRSYNEQFF.

This clone appeared once. The DNA for the CDR3 is TGTGCCTGGAGTGGAGCCCCCTTGCGGGGGAACTACAATGAGCAGTTCTTC. Protein: CAWSGAPLRGNYNEQFF. J is TRBJ2-1 and V is TRBV30, with 7 positions matching TRBD2. Germline V gives CDR1 GTSNPN, CDR2 SVGIG (reference sequence). V was clipped by 1 base and J by 3 bases; unmatched bases: 12. CDR3 length: 17 amino acids.

V and J are TRBV19 and TRBJ2-5; 10 bases match TRBD2. V trimming: 1 base; J trimming: 5 bases; junction bases outside the gene matches: 7. The CDR3 is made up of 16 amino acids. The germline V gene encodes CDR1 LNHDA and CDR2 SQIVND (reference sequence). DNA for the CDR3: TGTGCCAGTAGTATAGCCCTAGCGGGAGTCGGGGAGACCCAGTACTTC. As protein: CASSIALAGVGETQYF.

This clone was detected only once. The chain has TRBV21-1 and TRBJ2-7; the table calls TRBD1, which could not be checked here. TRBV21-1 is given as a pseudogene. There are 14 residues in the CDR3. Here the CDR3 DNA reads TGTGCCAGCATCAGGGCGGAAAGCTCCTACGAGCAGTACTTC. Its protein product is CASIRAESSYEQYF.

Only a few counts were recorded for this clone. The V call is TRBV28, the J call TRBJ2-1; 11 positions agree with TRBD1. This CDR3 region has 15 residues. Germline loops: CDR1 MDHEN, CDR2 SYDVKM. With 6 bases clipped from V and 7 bases from J, the junction kept 8 bases outside the gene matches. CDR3 in amino acids: CASRTPGTGGNEQFF. For the CDR3, the DNA is TGTGCCAGCAGGACCCCCGGGACAGGGGGGAATGAGCAGTTCTTC.

The chain has TRBV6-1 and TRBJ2-7; 7 nucleotides agree with TRBD1. V gave up 2 bases and J gave up 2 bases; unmatched junction bases: 9. The CDR3 runs to 16 residues. Looked up from germline, CDR1 is MNHNS and CDR2 is SASEGT. The CDR3 loop reads CASSEWGAGGTYEQYF. The CDR3 DNA follows: TGTGCCAGCAGTGAATGGGGAGCAGGGGGAACCTACGAGCAGTACTTC.